This is a list of T cell receptor beta chains from one sample in a study of shared clonotypes between healthy human individuals. This table comes from immunoSEQ multiplex PCR, and its TCRdb copy is limited to in-frame clones, with some not included. The sample lists over 2 million clones, roughly 92% occurring once. The material sequenced was naive CD4+ T cells from PBMCs. The receptor source for this set is a man between 18 and 29 years old in good health. Some clones in this sample may be carry-over from other donors' samples. Each CDR3 is given with its conserved first and last residue. The order of the fields is CDR3 length, V gene, J gene, clone size, D gene, CDR3 DNA, CDR3 protein. D genes are given only for firm matches. Expanded clones are given a class, and other clones once, few, many or no size at all.

11,TRBV29-1,TRBJ2-5,NA,NA,TGCAGCGTTGCCCTACCGGAGACCCAGTACTTC,CSVALPETQYF
17,TRBV28,TRBJ1-1,NA,NA,TGTGCCAGCAGTTTATCCGACATCAGAGAGGGGAACACTGAAGCTTTCTTT,CASSLSDIREGNTEAFF
14,TRBV5-1,TRBJ2-7,NA,TRBD2,TGCGCCAGCTCGCCGGGACTAGCGGTATACGAGCAGTACTTC,CASSPGLAVYEQYF
14,TRBV28,TRBJ1-2,NA,TRBD1,TGTGCCAGCAGTTCCATGGACAGGGTCTATGGCTACACCTTC,CASSSMDRVYGYTF
12,TRBV5-6,TRBJ1-2,NA,NA,TGTGCCAGCAGCTTCGGGAACTATGGCTACACCTTC,CASSFGNYGYTF
14,TRBV28,TRBJ1-1,NA,TRBD1,TGTGCCAGCAGTGCAGGGGGTCGGGACACTGAAGCTTTCTTT,CASSAGGRDTEAFF
15,TRBV4-1,TRBJ1-1,NA,NA,TGCGCCAGCAGCCAAGATTGGAGAATGAACACTGAAGCTTTCTTT,CASSQDWRMNTEAFF
13,TRBV2,TRBJ1-5,NA,NA,TGTGCCAGCAGTGATTACGGGGATCAGCCCCAGCATTTT,CASSDYGDQPQHF
16,TRBV4-1,TRBJ2-1,NA,NA,TGCGCCAGCAGCCAACCCGAAGGGCACTTTCTCAATGAGCAGTTCTTC,CASSQPEGHFLNEQFF
14,TRBV7-2,TRBJ1-1,few,TRBD1,TGTGCCAGCAGTATCGACAGGGGGAACACTGAAGCTTTCTTT,CASSIDRGNTEAFF
14,TRBV6-1,TRBJ1-3,NA,NA,TGTGCCAGCAGTGAAGCGGGACGTGGAAACACCATATATTTT,CASSEAGRGNTIYF
13,TRBV18,TRBJ2-7,NA,TRBD2,TGTGCCAGCTCACCAGTCTCTAGCGGGGCGCAGTACTTC,CASSPVSSGAQYF
15,TRBV5-1,TRBJ1-1,NA,NA,TGCGCCAGCAGCTTATACAGGGAGGTGAACACTGAAGCTTTCTTT,CASSLYREVNTEAFF
14,TRBV6-1,TRBJ2-2,NA,NA,TGTGCCAGCAGTTCAGTCGTGAACACCGGGGAGCTGTTTTTT,CASSSVVNTGELFF
16,TRBV19,TRBJ2-5,NA,NA,TGTGCCAGTAGTAGGGACGGACGGGACTCCCCTCGGGCCCAGTACTTC,CASSRDGRDSPRAQYF
13,TRBV5-1,TRBJ1-5,NA,NA,TGCGCCAGCAGCCCGACAATCGGCCAGCCCCAGCATTTT,CASSPTIGQPQHF
13,TRBV6-6,TRBJ2-5,NA,NA,TGTGCCAGCAACCCGACTCACCAAGAGACCCAGTACTTC,CASNPTHQETQYF
12,TRBV29-1,TRBJ2-7,NA,NA,TGCAGCATTCAGGGTCGCGCCTACGAGCAGTACTTC,CSIQGRAYEQYF
14,TRBV5-5,TRBJ2-5,NA,NA,TGTGCCAGCAGCCTCCGGGACCCCCAATGGGACCAGTACTTC,CASSLRDPQWDQYF
14,TRBV7-2,TRBJ2-1,NA,TRBD2,TGTGCCAGCAGCACCGGGACTACGAACAATGAGCAGTTCTTC,CASSTGTTNNEQFF
16,TRBV7-3,TRBJ2-1,NA,NA,TGTGCCAGCAGCTCCAACCGGGACCCTCCCTACAATGAGCAGTTCTTC,CASSSNRDPPYNEQFF
15,TRBV6-1,TRBJ1-4,NA,TRBD1,TGTGCCACTCGACAGGGACGAGGTGGTAATGAAAAACTGTTTTTT,CATRQGRGGNEKLFF
19,TRBV4-2,TRBJ2-1,NA,NA,TGTGCCAGCAGCCAAGACCCCCAAGACCCCCGCCTCTCCTACAATGAGCAGTTCTTC,CASSQDPQDPRLSYNEQFF
15,TRBV28,TRBJ1-2,NA,TRBD1,TGTGCCAGCAGTCCTTATATCAGGGGGGAAGATGGCTACACCTTC,CASSPYIRGEDGYTF
19,TRBV12-5,TRBJ2-3,NA,TRBD2,TGTGCTAGTGGTCCCCCTCGGACTAGCGGGAATCCGAGCACAGATACGCAGTATTTT,CASGPPRTSGNPSTDTQYF